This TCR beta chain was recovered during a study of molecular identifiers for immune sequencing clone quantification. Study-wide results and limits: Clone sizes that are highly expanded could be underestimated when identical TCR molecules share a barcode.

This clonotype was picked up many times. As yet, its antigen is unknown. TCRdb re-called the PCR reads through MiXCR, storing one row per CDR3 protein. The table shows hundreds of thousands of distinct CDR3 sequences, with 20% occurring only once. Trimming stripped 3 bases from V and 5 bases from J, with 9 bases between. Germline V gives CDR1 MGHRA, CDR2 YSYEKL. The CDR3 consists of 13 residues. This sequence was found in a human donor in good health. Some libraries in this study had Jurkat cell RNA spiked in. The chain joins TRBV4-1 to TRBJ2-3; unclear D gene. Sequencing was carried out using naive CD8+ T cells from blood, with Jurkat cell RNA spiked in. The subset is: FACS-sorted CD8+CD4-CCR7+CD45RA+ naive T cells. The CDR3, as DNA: TGCGCCAGCAGCCAGGTTCGCCTAGATACGCAGTATTTT. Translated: CASSQVRLDTQYF.